This T cell receptor beta chain was sequenced in a study of blood T cells in healthy people across ages. The CDR3 is 11 residues long. Trimming removed 2 bases from V and 7 bases from J, with 6 bases in between. Germline lookup yields CDR1 SNHLY and CDR2 FYNNEI. Then a second PCR, running roughly 7 to 11 cycles, was carried out with a sample-barcoded 5' primer and a J-beta primer mix. One entry per CDR3 protein, called by TCRdb with MiXCR from the 5' RACE reads. Of about 1.6 million distinct CDR3 sequences listed, about 32% are singletons. The rearrangement links TRBV2 to TRBJ2-7; TRBD2 is a possible D gene (5 bases). The receptor's source is a woman aged 25 to 45 in good health. The sequencing input was blood. The CDR3 region is CASSEPGEQYF. The CDR3 bases are TGTGCCAGCAGTGAACCGGGGGAGCAGTACTTC.